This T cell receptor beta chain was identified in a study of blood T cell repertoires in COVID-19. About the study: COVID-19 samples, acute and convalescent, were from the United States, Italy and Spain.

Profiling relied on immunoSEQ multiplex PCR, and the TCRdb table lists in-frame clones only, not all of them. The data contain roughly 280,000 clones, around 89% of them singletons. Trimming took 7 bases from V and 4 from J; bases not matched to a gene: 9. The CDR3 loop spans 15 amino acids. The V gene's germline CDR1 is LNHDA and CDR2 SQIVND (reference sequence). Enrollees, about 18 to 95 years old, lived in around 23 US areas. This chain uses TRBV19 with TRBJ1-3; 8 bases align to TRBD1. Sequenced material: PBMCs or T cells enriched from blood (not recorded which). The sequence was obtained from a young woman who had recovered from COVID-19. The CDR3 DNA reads TGTGCCAGTACCTCGGACAGGGCGCGCGGAAACACCATATATTTT. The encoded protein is CASTSDRARGNTIYF.